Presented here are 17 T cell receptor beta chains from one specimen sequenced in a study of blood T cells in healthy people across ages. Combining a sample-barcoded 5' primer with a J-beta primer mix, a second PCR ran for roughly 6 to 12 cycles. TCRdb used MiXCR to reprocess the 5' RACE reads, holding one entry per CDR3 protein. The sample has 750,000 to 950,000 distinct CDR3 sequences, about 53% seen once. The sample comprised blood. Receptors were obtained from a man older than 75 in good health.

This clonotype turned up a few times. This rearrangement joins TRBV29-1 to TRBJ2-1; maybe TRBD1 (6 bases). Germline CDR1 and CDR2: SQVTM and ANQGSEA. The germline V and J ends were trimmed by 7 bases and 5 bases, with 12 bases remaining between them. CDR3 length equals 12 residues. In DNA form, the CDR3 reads TGCAGCGCTACCCAGGGGAACAATGAGCAGTTCTTC. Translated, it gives CSATQGNNEQFF.

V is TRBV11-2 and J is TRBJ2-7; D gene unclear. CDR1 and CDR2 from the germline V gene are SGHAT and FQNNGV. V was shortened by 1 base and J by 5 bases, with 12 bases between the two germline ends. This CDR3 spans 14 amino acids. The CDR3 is CASSLVLKPHEQYF. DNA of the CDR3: TGTGCCAGCAGCTTAGTGTTGAAGCCCCACGAGCAGTACTTC.

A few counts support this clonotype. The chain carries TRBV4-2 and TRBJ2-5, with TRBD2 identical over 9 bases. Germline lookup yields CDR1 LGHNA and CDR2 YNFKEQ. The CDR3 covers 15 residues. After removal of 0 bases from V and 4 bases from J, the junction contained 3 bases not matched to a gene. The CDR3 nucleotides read TGTGCCAGCAGCCAAGAGCTACTAGCGGGAGAGACCCAGTACTTC. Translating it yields CASSQELLAGETQYF.

The CDR3 protein is CASSQGRGQANYGYTF. CDR3 DNA: TGCGCCAGCAGCCAAGGGAGGGGACAGGCGAACTATGGCTACACCTTC. The chain couples TRBV4-1 to TRBJ1-2, with 8 positions matching TRBD1. The germline V gene has CDR1 MGHRA and CDR2 YSYEKL. V shed 1 base, J shed 2 bases, and the junction held 6 bases outside the gene matches. This CDR3 has 16 amino acids.

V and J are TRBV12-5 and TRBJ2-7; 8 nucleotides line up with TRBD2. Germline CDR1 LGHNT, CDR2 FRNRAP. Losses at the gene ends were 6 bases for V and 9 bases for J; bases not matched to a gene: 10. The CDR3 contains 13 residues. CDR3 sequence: CASGSGRGDWQYF. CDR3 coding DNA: TGTGCTAGTGGCTCCGGGAGGGGCGATTGGCAGTACTTC.

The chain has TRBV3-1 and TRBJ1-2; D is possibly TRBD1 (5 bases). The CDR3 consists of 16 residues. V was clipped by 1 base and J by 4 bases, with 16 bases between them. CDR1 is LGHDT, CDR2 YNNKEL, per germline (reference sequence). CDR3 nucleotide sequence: TGTGCCAGCAGCCAAGCGGGACTTCAGCCGTTCTATGGCTACACCTTC. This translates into CASSQAGLQPFYGYTF.

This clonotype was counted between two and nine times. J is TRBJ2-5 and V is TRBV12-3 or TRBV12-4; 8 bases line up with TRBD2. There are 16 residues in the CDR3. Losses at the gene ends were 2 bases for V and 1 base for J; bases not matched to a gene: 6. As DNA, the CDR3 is TGTGCCAGCAGTTTAATGCTAGCGGGTATCCAAGAGACCCAGTACTTC. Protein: CASSLMLAGIQETQYF.

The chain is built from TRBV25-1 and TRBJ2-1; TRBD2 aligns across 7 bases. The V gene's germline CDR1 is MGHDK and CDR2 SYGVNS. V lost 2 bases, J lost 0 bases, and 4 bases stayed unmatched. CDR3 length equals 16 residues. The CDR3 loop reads CASSEGAGSSYNEQFF. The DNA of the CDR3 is TGTGCCAGCAGTGAAGGAGCGGGGAGCTCCTACAATGAGCAGTTCTTC.

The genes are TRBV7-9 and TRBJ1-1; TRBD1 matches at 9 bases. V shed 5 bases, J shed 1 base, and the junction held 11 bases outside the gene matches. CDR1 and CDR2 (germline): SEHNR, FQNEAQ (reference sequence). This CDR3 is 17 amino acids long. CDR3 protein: CASSPRGTGITNTEAFF. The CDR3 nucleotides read TGTGCCAGCAGCCCCCGAGGGACAGGGATTACGAACACTGAAGCTTTCTTT.

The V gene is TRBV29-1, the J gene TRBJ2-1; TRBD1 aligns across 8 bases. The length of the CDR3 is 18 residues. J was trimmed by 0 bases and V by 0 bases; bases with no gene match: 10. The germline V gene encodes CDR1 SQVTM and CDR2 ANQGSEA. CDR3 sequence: CSVEDLDRGASSYNEQFF. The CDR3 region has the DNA TGCAGCGTTGAAGACCTCGACAGGGGCGCTAGCTCCTACAATGAGCAGTTCTTC.

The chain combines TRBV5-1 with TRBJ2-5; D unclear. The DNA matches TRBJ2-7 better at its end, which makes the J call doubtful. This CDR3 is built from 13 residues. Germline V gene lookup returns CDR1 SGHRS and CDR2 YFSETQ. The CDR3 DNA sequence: TGCGCCAGCAGCGTGGGTGGATTCAACGAGCAGTACTTC. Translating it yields CASSVGGFNEQYF.

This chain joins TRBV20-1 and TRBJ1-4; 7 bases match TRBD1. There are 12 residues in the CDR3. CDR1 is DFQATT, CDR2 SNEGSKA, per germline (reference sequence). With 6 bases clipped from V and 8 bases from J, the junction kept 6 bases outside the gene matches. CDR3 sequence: CSASAQGEKLFF. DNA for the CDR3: TGCAGTGCCTCTGCACAGGGGGAAAAACTGTTTTTT.

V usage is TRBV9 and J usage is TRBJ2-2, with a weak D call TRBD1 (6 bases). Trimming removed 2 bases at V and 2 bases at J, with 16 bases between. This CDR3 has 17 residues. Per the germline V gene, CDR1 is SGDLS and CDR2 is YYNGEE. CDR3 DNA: TGTGCCAGCAGCGTCAGGCCCCGGGACACCAACACCGGGGAGCTGTTTTTT. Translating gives CASSVRPRDTNTGELFF.

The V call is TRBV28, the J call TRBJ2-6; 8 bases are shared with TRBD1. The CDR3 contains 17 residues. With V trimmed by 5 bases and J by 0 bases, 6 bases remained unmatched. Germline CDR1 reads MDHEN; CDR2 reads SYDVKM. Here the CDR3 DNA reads TGTGCCAGCAGTACCAGGGGGCCAAGCTCTGGGGCCAACGTCCTGACTTTC. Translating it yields CASSTRGPSSGANVLTF.

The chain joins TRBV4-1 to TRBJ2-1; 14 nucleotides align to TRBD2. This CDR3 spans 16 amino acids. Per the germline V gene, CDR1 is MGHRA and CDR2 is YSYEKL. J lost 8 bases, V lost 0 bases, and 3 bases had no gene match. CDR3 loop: CASSQERLAGGYEQFF. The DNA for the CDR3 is TGCGCCAGCAGCCAAGAAAGACTAGCGGGAGGGTATGAGCAGTTCTTC.

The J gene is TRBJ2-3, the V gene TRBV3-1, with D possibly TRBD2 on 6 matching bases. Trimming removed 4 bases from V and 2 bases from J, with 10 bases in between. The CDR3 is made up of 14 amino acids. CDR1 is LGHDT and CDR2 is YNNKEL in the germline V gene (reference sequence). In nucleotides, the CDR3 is TGTGCCAGCAGCCGTCGGGGGTCCACAGATACGCAGTATTTT. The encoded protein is CASSRRGSTDTQYF.

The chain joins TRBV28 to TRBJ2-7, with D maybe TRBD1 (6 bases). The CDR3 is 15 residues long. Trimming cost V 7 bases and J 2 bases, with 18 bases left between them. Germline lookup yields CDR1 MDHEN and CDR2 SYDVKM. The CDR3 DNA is TGTGCCAGCACCCAAGAGGGGCAGGGGCCCTACGAGCAGTACTTC. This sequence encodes CASTQEGQGPYEQYF.